The rows below give T cell receptor beta chains drawn from one sample of a study of post-analysis software for immune sequencing data. TCRdb re-called the PCR reads with MiXCR, one entry per CDR3 protein. Of over 700,000 distinct CDR3 sequences listed, about 32% are singletons. The sequenced sample was blood. The receptors here all came from a girl aged 10-17 years with multiple sclerosis. CDR3s include the opening cysteine and the closing phenylalanine or tryptophan. The order of the fields is J gene, clone size, D gene, V gene, CDR3 DNA, CDR3 protein. A D gene is named only where the DNA matches it firmly. Size is omitted from some rows. Given values are once, few, many or a class for expanded clones.

J: TRBJ2-7; size: -; D: -; V: TRBV7-9; DNA: TGTGCCAGCAGCTTTGTGGGGCGCTTCTACGAGCAGTACTTC; CDR3: CASSFVGRFYEQYF
J: TRBJ1-2; size: few; D: TRBD1; V: TRBV12-3/TRBV12-4; DNA: TGTGCCAGTAGTTTAGGGACAGGGAGGCACTATGGCTACACCTTC; CDR3: CASSLGTGRHYGYTF
J: TRBJ2-7; size: -; D: TRBD2; V: TRBV7-6; DNA: TGTGCCAGCAGCTCTCCAGCGGGAGGATCCTACGAGCAGTACTTC; CDR3: CASSSPAGGSYEQYF
J: TRBJ2-1; size: -; D: -; V: TRBV6-2/TRBV6-3; DNA: TGTGCCAGCAGAATGGACCCCGCGACGGGTGAGCAGTTCTTC; CDR3: CASRMDPATGEQFF
J: TRBJ2-3; size: -; D: TRBD2; V: TRBV20-1; DNA: TGCAGTGCTAGGGCATTAGCGGGAGGGCCCGCAGATACGCAGTATTTT; CDR3: CSARALAGGPADTQYF
J: TRBJ2-3; size: few; D: -; V: TRBV6-1; DNA: TGTGCCAGCAGTGAAGCGCGACGGCCCCTAAGGGATACGCAGTATTTT; CDR3: CASSEARRPLRDTQYF
J: TRBJ2-3; size: -; D: TRBD1; V: TRBV20-1; DNA: TGCAGTGCGTATCGGGGGACAGGGAGCAGCACAGATACGCAGTATTTT; CDR3: CSAYRGTGSSTDTQYF
J: TRBJ2-7; size: many; D: -; V: TRBV29-1; DNA: TGCAGCGCCCAGGACGGGTACGAGCAGTACTTC; CDR3: CSAQDGYEQYF
J: TRBJ1-2; size: few; D: -; V: TRBV5-1; DNA: TGCGCCAGCAGCTTAGCAGGGGAGAACTATGGCTACACCTTC; CDR3: CASSLAGENYGYTF
J: TRBJ2-3; size: -; D: TRBD2; V: TRBV7-2; DNA: TGTGCCAGCAGTAAACTAGCGGGGATCACAGATACGCAGTATTTT; CDR3: CASSKLAGITDTQYF
J: TRBJ2-2; size: many; D: -; V: TRBV6-5; DNA: TGTGCCAGCAGTACGAACACCGGGGAGCTGTTTTTT; CDR3: CASSTNTGELFF
J: TRBJ2-2; size: -; D: TRBD1; V: TRBV6-5; DNA: TGTGCCACCGTCGGACAGGGGAGCCACGGGGAGCTGTTTTTT; CDR3: CATVGQGSHGELFF
J: TRBJ1-2; size: -; D: -; V: TRBV6-2/TRBV6-3; DNA: TGTGCCAGCAGTTACTCGATCGCCAGCTATGGCTACACCTTC; CDR3: CASSYSIASYGYTF
J: TRBJ2-7; size: few; D: -; V: TRBV28; DNA: TGTGCCAGCAGACAACCGACAGTCTACGAGCAGTACTTC; CDR3: CASRQPTVYEQYF
J: TRBJ2-5; size: few; D: -; V: TRBV7-8; DNA: TGTGCCAGCAGCGCAAGACCGATGCAAGAGCAGTACTTC; CDR3: CASSARPMQEQYF
J: TRBJ2-5; size: few; D: -; V: TRBV3-1; DNA: TGTGCCAGCAGCCACCCTTTCCGGGACAACCAAGAGACCCAGTACTTC; CDR3: CASSHPFRDNQETQYF
J: TRBJ2-3; size: -; D: TRBD2; V: TRBV4-3; DNA: TGCGCCAGCAGCCGAACCACGAGGGGGACTAGCGGCACAGATACGCAGTATTTT; CDR3: CASSRTTRGTSGTDTQYF
J: TRBJ2-5; size: few; D: -; V: TRBV2; DNA: TGTGCCAGCAGTGAGGAGTTGGGGCAAGAGACCCAGTACTTC; CDR3: CASSEELGQETQYF
J: TRBJ2-5; size: -; D: TRBD2; V: TRBV29-1; DNA: TGCAGCGTTGAAAATAGCGGGGTGGAGACCCAGTACTTC; CDR3: CSVENSGVETQYF
J: TRBJ2-3; size: -; D: -; V: TRBV18; DNA: TGTGCCAGCTCACCATCCTCCCGGAGATACACAGATACGCAGTATTTT; CDR3: CASSPSSRRYTDTQYF
J: TRBJ2-1; size: -; D: TRBD2; V: TRBV14; DNA: TGTGCCAGCAGCCAGGTGGGGGGGGTTATCGATGAGCAGTTCTTC; CDR3: CASSQVGGVIDEQFF
J: TRBJ2-1; size: -; D: -; V: TRBV28; DNA: TGTGCCAGCAGCCCTGCGAGGGTCAATGAGCAGTTCTTC; CDR3: CASSPARVNEQFF
J: TRBJ2-1; size: -; D: -; V: TRBV20-1; DNA: TGCAGTGCCCAGGGGTCTCGAGGGTCCTACAATGAGCAGTTCTTC; CDR3: CSAQGSRGSYNEQFF
J: TRBJ1-4; size: -; D: -; V: TRBV7-8; DNA: TGTGCCAGCAGCTTAGGGTCGAGGGGCACTTCCCGTGAAAAACTGTTTTTT; CDR3: CASSLGSRGTSREKLFF